These 31 T cell receptor beta chains came from one sample sequenced in a study of regulatory T cells in long-lasting Graves disease. Time point in this sample: persistent/refractory GD, antithyroid drugs over 5 years with positive TRAb. Scientists built the TCR library using RNA that was extracted from PBMCs. For TCR beta, libraries came from iRepertoire HTBI primers and Arm-PCR of CDR3 regions. Each CDR3 protein is one row after TCRdb ran MiXCR on the multiplex PCR reads. The sample records almost 350,000 distinct CDR3 sequences, 20% being singletons. The sequencing here drew on peripheral blood mononuclear cells (PBMCs), taken when the disease was refractory, from a patient treated with antithyroid drugs. All receptors come from a female donor with Graves disease.

This clonotype was detected ten times or more. The rearrangement joins TRBV12-3 or TRBV12-4 to TRBJ1-4, with unresolved D. The CDR3 is 14 residues long. Between the trimmed V and J ends, which lost 3 bases and 7 bases, there was a span of 12 bases. CDR3 in DNA: TGTGCCAGCAGTTTTATGGGCTATGGTGAAAAACTGTTTTTT. Translation gives CASSFMGYGEKLFF.

Ten or more counts support this clonotype. The chain carries TRBV2 and TRBJ1-2, with D unresolved. The CDR3 is 15 residues long. Germline loops: CDR1 SNHLY, CDR2 FYNNEI. The V and J ends lost 6 bases and 0 bases respectively, with 14 bases between them. The CDR3 DNA reads TGTGCCAGCAGGAAGCTCCTTAATGCTAACTATGGCTACACCTTC. It is translated as CASRKLLNANYGYTF.

The chain recombines TRBV3-1 with TRBJ1-1; TRBD1 aligns across 7 bases. Germline-derived CDR1 and CDR2 are LGHDT and YNNKEL (reference sequence). CDR3 length equals 15 residues. With V trimmed by 3 bases and J by 3 bases, 7 bases remained unmatched. The CDR3 reads CASSQRQGRDTEAFF. DNA of the CDR3: TGTGCCAGCAGCCAGCGACAGGGTCGAGACACTGAAGCTTTCTTT.

J is TRBJ2-7 and V is TRBV6-1, with 8 positions matching TRBD1. The CDR3 extends over 15 amino acids. V dropped 5 bases and J dropped 5; count of bases not matched to a gene: 11. The V gene's germline CDR1 is MNHNS and CDR2 SASEGT. In DNA, the CDR3 is TGTGCCAGCAGTAGCCATCAGGGGGCGCCCAACGAGCAGTACTTC. Translation gives CASSSHQGAPNEQYF.

The chain uses TRBV11-1 and TRBJ2-7, with D perhaps matching TRBD1 (5 bases). With 0 bases removed from V and 3 bases from J, the gap between germline ends came to 9 bases. CDR1 and CDR2 (germline): SGHAT, FQDESV (reference sequence). There are 14 residues in the CDR3. The CDR3 coding sequence is TGTGCCAGCAGCTTAGCTGGGGCCAACTACGAGCAGTACTTC. Translating gives CASSLAGANYEQYF. Supplemented by reference TRBV11-1 and TRBJ2-7, the full variable domain reads EAEVAQSPRYKITEKSQAVAFWCDPISGHATLYWYRQILGQGPELLVQFQDESVVDDSQLPKDRFSAERLKGVDSTLKIQPAELGDSAMYLCASSLAGANYEQYFGPGTRLTVT.

CDR3 in DNA: TGTGCCAGCACCGGGCAGGGGGCGACTTCGTCTCTTGGCTACACCTTC. Protein: CASTGQGATSSLGYTF. The chain is built from TRBV19 and TRBJ1-2; 8 positions agree with TRBD1. The CDR3 loop spans 16 amino acids. With 9 bases clipped from V and 7 bases from J, the junction kept 19 bases outside the gene matches. The germline V gene encodes CDR1 LNHDA and CDR2 SQIVND (reference sequence).

With respect to this clonotype: One junction end disagrees with the germline gene, perhaps due to a read error. This sequence joins TRBV6-2 or TRBV6-3 and TRBJ1-4; D unresolved. The germline V gene has CDR1 MNHEY and CDR2 SVGEGT. The CDR3 has 12 amino acids. CDR3 sequence (DNA): TGTGCCAGCAGACGGAGCCATGAAAAACTGTCTTTT. Translated, it gives CASRRSHEKLSF.

Of note for this clonotype: This clone may be a read error of a much larger clone one base away. V gene TRBV6-9 combines with J gene TRBJ2-7; no reliable D call. This CDR3 has 14 residues. V was pared by 3 bases and J by 3 bases, with 12 bases between. The germline V gene has CDR1 MNHGY and CDR2 SVAAGI. CDR3 sequence (DNA): TGTGCCAGCAGTTACTCGAACAGAGACTACGAGCAGTACTTC. Translated, it gives CASSYSNRDYEQYF.

This clonotype was counted between two and nine times. The chain uses TRBV9 and TRBJ2-5, with D tentatively TRBD1 (6 bases). Germline CDR1 SGDLS, CDR2 YYNGEE. This CDR3 region has 14 residues. V lost 1 base and J 1 base, leaving 8 bases between the germline ends. The chain's CDR3 is CASSVRDIQETQYF. CDR3 sequence (DNA): TGTGCCAGCAGCGTACGGGACATCCAAGAGACCCAGTACTTC.

CDR3 nucleotides: TGTGCCAGCAGCCTGACTGGGGACAGCCGGGCCTACGAGCAGTACTTC. This sequence encodes CASSLTGDSRAYEQYF. The rearrangement links TRBV14 to TRBJ2-7; 7 bases are a match to TRBD1. The germline gives CDR1 SGHDN, CDR2 FVKESK. This CDR3 has 16 amino acids. Losses at the gene ends were 4 bases for V and 2 bases for J; bases not matched to a gene: 11.

This clonotype was counted only a few times. This chain uses TRBV7-9 with TRBJ2-2; the D gene could be TRBD1 or TRBD2 (5 bases each). The length of the CDR3 is 12 residues. CDR1 SEHNR and CDR2 FQNEAQ come from the germline V gene (reference sequence). V was pared by 5 bases and J by 9 bases, with 10 bases between. The CDR3 region has the DNA TGTGCCAGCAGCCTCGGGACCTGGGAGCTGTTTTTT. Protein sequence: CASSLGTWELFF.

This clonotype has a handful of counts. This sequence joins TRBV5-1 and TRBJ2-7, with D possibly called TRBD1 or TRBD2 (5 bases each). Per the germline V gene, CDR1 is SGHRS and CDR2 is YFSETQ. The CDR3 sequence is 15 residues long. V lost 4 bases, J lost 3 bases, and 17 bases lay in between. The CDR3 spells CASSRQGIGSYEQYF. CDR3 bases: TGCGCCAGCAGCCGGCAGGGAATTGGGAGCTACGAGCAGTACTTC.

This clonotype was detected ten times or more. The genes are TRBV7-9 and TRBJ2-7, with 7 bases that match TRBD1. With V trimmed by 5 bases and J by 0 bases, 13 bases remained unmatched. Germline V gene data show CDR1 as SEHNR and CDR2 as FQNEAQ (reference sequence). This CDR3 is 17 amino acids long. The CDR3 reads CASSENLGTANSYEQYF. The CDR3 nucleotides are TGTGCCAGCAGCGAAAACCTAGGGACAGCAAACTCCTACGAGCAGTACTTC.

V usage is TRBV7-8 and J usage is TRBJ1-2, with 7 bases lining up with TRBD1. V lost 8 bases to trimming and J lost 1 base; unmatched junction nucleotides: 10. The germline V gene encodes CDR1 SGHVS and CDR2 FQNEAQ. This CDR3 comprises 15 residues. CDR3: CASGPRTGVNYGYTF. The CDR3 nucleotides read TGTGCCAGCGGCCCAAGGACAGGAGTTAACTATGGCTACACCTTC.

J is TRBJ2-7 and V is TRBV6-5; TRBD2 matches 10 bases. The CDR3 is 17 amino acids. Germline V gene sequence: CDR1 MNHEY, CDR2 SVGAGI. The J segment lost 2 bases and the V segment lost 4 bases, leaving 11 bases of the junction unmatched. The CDR3 nucleotides are TGTGCCAGCAGTTCCCCCCCACTCAGCGGGGGGGCCTACGAGCAGTACTTC. This encodes CASSSPPLSGGAYEQYF.

This clonotype was observed many times. This chain connects TRBV3-1 to TRBJ2-7; D uncertain. V lost 4 bases, J lost 7 bases, and 17 bases lay in between. The CDR3 loop spans 14 amino acids. CDR1 is LGHDT, CDR2 YNNKEL, per germline (reference sequence). CDR3 sequence: CASSLRTVPGEQYF. Written as DNA, the CDR3 is TGTGCCAGCAGCCTCCGGACGGTGCCTGGGGAGCAGTACTTC.

This clonotype was detected a few times. This chain links TRBV27 with TRBJ2-7, with a tentative D call TRBD2 (7 bases). The CDR3 has 14 residues. The germline gives CDR1 MNHEY, CDR2 SMNVEV (reference sequence). Between the trimmed V and J ends, which lost 6 bases and 3 bases, there was a span of 15 bases. In DNA form, the CDR3 reads TGTGCCAGCAGCCAAGGGGGGGCATACTACGAGCAGTACTTC. It translates to CASSQGGAYYEQYF.

This clonotype turned up a few times. The chain carries TRBV27 and TRBJ2-1; possible D gene TRBD2, 6 bases. V lost 3 bases, J lost 9 bases, and 18 bases lay in between. Germline V gives CDR1 MNHEY, CDR2 SMNVEV (reference sequence). There are 15 residues in the CDR3. The CDR3 sequence is CASSFSTSSSSEQFF. The CDR3 nucleotides are TGTGCCAGCAGTTTTTCGACTAGTTCCTCCAGTGAGCAGTTCTTC.

This clonotype appeared a few times. V and J are TRBV20-1 and TRBJ2-3; maybe TRBD2 (5 bases). Germline CDR1 reads DFQATT; CDR2 reads SNEGSKA (reference sequence). The CDR3 has 14 amino acids. V was pared by 4 bases and J by 1 base, with 12 bases between. In DNA form, the CDR3 reads TGCAGTGCTAAGGTGGGAGAAGGCACAGATACGCAGTATTTT. Its translation is CSAKVGEGTDTQYF.

The V call is TRBV7-2, the J call TRBJ1-6; maybe TRBD1 (5 bases). The V gene lost 2 bases and the J gene lost 8 bases, with 16 bases spanning the gap. The germline V gene encodes CDR1 SGHTA and CDR2 FQGNSA. The length of the CDR3 is 16 residues. CDR3 in DNA: TGTGCCAGCAGCTTATCAGGGTTTGGAAGGGATTCACCCCTCCACTTT. This sequence encodes CASSLSGFGRDSPLHF.

The V call is TRBV20-1, the J call TRBJ2-5, with TRBD1 as a possible D gene (5 bases). Trimming took off 3 bases at V and 1 base at J, with 15 bases between the two ends. This CDR3 has 15 residues. Germline V lookup: CDR1 DFQATT, CDR2 SNEGSKA (reference sequence). In nucleotides, the CDR3 is TGCAGTGCTAGGTCGCCAGGGTGGCTCCAAGAGACCCAGTACTTC. Encoded protein: CSARSPGWLQETQYF.

J is TRBJ1-1 and V is TRBV4-2; D might be TRBD1 (5 bases). Germline V gene sequence: CDR1 LGHNA, CDR2 YNFKEQ. CDR3 size: 15 residues. Deletions cut 0 bases from V and 2 bases from J, with 10 bases between. The CDR3 coding sequence is TGTGCCAGCAGCCAAGATCCTCAGGGAAACACTGAAGCTTTCTTT. Translated: CASSQDPQGNTEAFF.

As for this clonotype: This may be a read error: a much more frequent sequence differs by one nucleotide. Because it lacks the conserved phenylalanine or tryptophan at the end, this CDR3 is likely a read error. The CDR3 DNA reads as TGTGCCAGCAGTTTACAGGGGGTTACGGGCGAGCAGTACTAC. This gives the protein CASSLQGVTGEQYY. The V gene is TRBV27, the J gene TRBJ2-7; 7 bases are shared with TRBD1. Losses at the gene ends were 2 bases for V and 6 bases for J; bases not matched to a gene: 7. Germline CDR1 and CDR2: MNHEY and SMNVEV (reference sequence). The CDR3 contains 14 residues.

In its sample, this clonotype was seen a few times. V usage is TRBV30 and J usage is TRBJ1-5; D gene ambiguous. The V and J ends lost 3 bases and 0 bases respectively, with 9 bases between them. CDR1 is GTSNPN and CDR2 is SVGIG in the germline V gene (reference sequence). The CDR3 spans 14 residues. The CDR3 sequence: CAWRSRYSNQPQHF. The CDR3 DNA reads TGTGCCTGGAGGTCGCGTTATAGCAATCAGCCCCAGCATTTT.

This clonotype was recorded many times. V gene TRBV7-9 combines with J gene TRBJ2-7; D ambiguous. The germline V gene has CDR1 SEHNR and CDR2 FQNEAQ (reference sequence). The CDR3 covers 16 residues. Trimming left V 3 bases short and J 3 bases short, with 18 bases between. The CDR3 sequence is CASSFKTLAGHYEQYF. The CDR3 DNA reads TGTGCCAGCAGCTTCAAGACTTTGGCAGGCCACTACGAGCAGTACTTC.

The CDR3 bases are TGTGCCAGCAGCTTAGATGCGGGACTAGGTGACTACGAGCAGTACTTC. It specifies CASSLDAGLGDYEQYF. The V and J genes are TRBV11-2 and TRBJ2-7; 8 positions match TRBD2. This CDR3 region has 16 residues. CDR1 is SGHAT, CDR2 FQNNGV, per germline. The V segment lost 0 bases and the J segment 3 bases; nucleotides outside the gene matches: 7.

The DNA for the CDR3 is TGTGCCATCAGTGAGTCGTTCCGACAGGGTGGGCACAATCAGCCCCAGCATTTT. Amino acid sequence: CAISESFRQGGHNQPQHF. This chain uses TRBV10-3 with TRBJ1-5; 7 nucleotides line up with TRBD1. There are 18 residues in the CDR3. J was trimmed by 3 bases and V by 0 bases; bases with no gene match: 11. In germline, CDR1 is ENHRY, CDR2 SYGVKD.

This clonotype occurred many times. The J gene is TRBJ2-7, the V gene TRBV29-1; D is possibly TRBD1 (6 bases). V lost 5 bases and J 0 bases, leaving 17 bases between the germline ends. The CDR3 is made up of 15 amino acids. Germline lookup yields CDR1 SQVTM and CDR2 ANQGSEA. CDR3 in amino acids: CSVIRGWESSYEQYF. The CDR3, as DNA: TGCAGCGTTATCAGGGGTTGGGAAAGCTCCTACGAGCAGTACTTC.

The chain employs TRBV14 and TRBJ1-2; no clear D gene. CDR3 length: 12 residues. Germline values: CDR1 SGHDN, CDR2 FVKESK. Deletions cut 0 bases from V and 6 bases from J, with 5 bases between. The CDR3 reads CASSQEGNGYTF. The CDR3 DNA follows: TGTGCCAGCAGCCAAGAGGGGAATGGCTACACCTTC.

As to this clonotype: This likely came from a read error, as a far larger clone is one base away. The chain carries TRBV6-9 and TRBJ1-1; D is unclear. Looked up from germline, CDR1 is MNHGY and CDR2 is SVAAGI. The ends were cut back, 4 bases at V and 7 bases at J, with 25 bases in the middle. The CDR3 extends over 17 amino acids. CDR3 sequence reads: CASSLSWWQKERIEAFF. Written as DNA, the CDR3 is TGTGCCAGCAGTTTATCTTGGTGGCAGAAGGAGAGAATTGAAGCTTTCTTT.

This clonotype was recorded at least ten times. The chain recombines TRBV10-1 with TRBJ1-2; D is possibly TRBD1 (5 bases). V lost 2 bases and J lost 6, with 10 bases in between. The CDR3 covers 13 residues. Germline CDR1 WNHNN, CDR2 SYGVQD (reference sequence). The CDR3 reads CASSEKRGNGYTF. The DNA for the CDR3 is TGCGCCAGCAGTGAGAAGCGGGGGAATGGCTACACCTTC.